The clone carrying this TCR beta chain has more than one count but fewer than ten. Its antigen is not identified. Under the authors' procedure: ImmunoSEQ yielded junction-only sequences lacking quality scores, so filtering differed. Repertoires were generated with immunoSEQ multiplex PCR, while TCRdb's copy carries only in-frame clones and drops some. Clone size and the V and J calls come from that table; the DNA yielded D and trimming. The sample carries about 480,000 clones, 79% recorded once. This sample was included in a study of shared clonotypes between healthy human individuals. Whole-study results and caveats: The small donor group covered limited genetic and exposure diversity.

CDR1 and CDR2 from the germline V gene are LNHDA and SQIVND (reference sequence). CDR3 length: 13 residues. Deletions cut 4 bases from V and 5 bases from J, with 11 bases between. This TCR was recovered from a woman in her forties in good health. Some clones in this sample may be carry-over from other donors' samples. The material sequenced was PBMCs. The V and J genes are TRBV19 and TRBJ2-5; D gene uncertain. The CDR3 sequence: CASSKNLRETQYF. The CDR3, as DNA: TGTGCCAGTAGTAAGAACCTACGGGAGACCCAGTACTTC.